These 18 T cell receptor beta chains were all obtained from the same sample, sequenced in a study of blood T cell repertoires in COVID-19. Clones were sequenced by immunoSEQ multiplex PCR, and TCRdb holds only the in-frame ones, with some missing. The profile shows 300,000 to 450,000 clones, 80% to 90% of them singletons. Sample: PBMCs or T cells enriched from blood (not recorded which). The receptors originated from a man younger than 35 who had recovered from COVID-19.

The V call is TRBV28, the J call TRBJ2-7; the match to TRBD1 covers 7 bases. Germline assignment: CDR1 MDHEN and CDR2 SYDVKM. The CDR3 runs to 15 residues. The V segment lost 8 bases and the J segment 0 bases; nucleotides outside the gene matches: 10. Written as DNA, the CDR3 is TGTGCCAGCGGTACAGGGGCTGTGTTCTCCTACGAGCAGTACTTC. This codes for CASGTGAVFSYEQYF.

The V and J genes are TRBV3-1 (or the pseudogene TRBV3-2) and TRBJ2-1, with 9 bases identical to TRBD2. Trimming removed 3 bases from V and 3 bases from J; junction bases left unmatched: 6. This CDR3 comprises 16 residues. Germline V gene sequence: CDR1 LGHDT, CDR2 YNNKEL (reference sequence). The CDR3 sequence: CASSHSSGRLYNEQFF. The CDR3 DNA reads as TGTGCCAGCAGCCACTCAAGCGGGAGGCTCTACAATGAGCAGTTCTTC.

This chain uses TRBV3-1 (or the pseudogene TRBV3-2) with TRBJ1-3; 9 bases fit TRBD1. Germline V gene data show CDR1 as LGHDT and CDR2 as YNNKEL (reference sequence). The J segment lost 8 bases and the V segment lost 3 bases, leaving 11 bases of the junction unmatched. The CDR3 is made up of 16 amino acids. CDR3 residues: CASSHVAGQGRYTIYF. CDR3 sequence (DNA): TGTGCCAGCAGCCATGTGGCGGGACAGGGACGGTACACCATATATTTT.

The V and J genes are TRBV12-5 and TRBJ1-2; 8 nucleotides align to TRBD1. Germline values: CDR1 LGHNT, CDR2 FRNRAP. V lost 3 bases, J lost 8 bases, and 14 bases stayed unmatched. The CDR3 is 16 amino acids. The CDR3 is CASGFEGGQGALGYTF. CDR3 coding DNA: TGTGCTAGTGGTTTCGAGGGAGGGCAGGGGGCTTTAGGCTACACCTTC. Complete variable domain (other parts from reference TRBV12-5 and TRBJ1-2): DARVTQTPRHKVTEMGQEVTMRCQPILGHNTVFWYRQTMMQGLELLAYFRNRAPLDDSGMPKDRFSAEMPDATLATLKIQPSEPRDSAVYFCASGFEGGQGALGYTFGSGTRLTVV.

The V and J genes are TRBV7-9 and TRBJ1-4; the match to TRBD1 covers 9 bases. Trimming at V came to 3 bases and at J to 5 bases, leaving 4 bases not matched to a gene. Germline V lookup: CDR1 SEHNR, CDR2 FQNEAQ (reference sequence). CDR3 size: 15 residues. CDR3 protein: CASSFGQGQNEKLFF. In nucleotides, the CDR3 is TGTGCCAGCAGCTTCGGACAGGGGCAAAATGAAAAACTGTTTTTT. The whole variable domain, remainder taken from reference TRBV7-9 and TRBJ1-4, is DTGVSQNPRHKITKRGQNVTFRCDPISEHNRLYWYRQTLGQGPEFLTYFQNEAQLEKSRLLSDRFSAERPKGSFSTLEIQRTEQGDSAMYLCASSFGQGQNEKLFFGSGTQLSVL.

J is TRBJ2-7 and V is TRBV3-1 (or the pseudogene TRBV3-2); the D gene is possibly TRBD2 (5 bases). The CDR3 sequence is 16 residues long. Trimming shortened V by 2 bases and J by 0 bases, and 14 bases separated the two germline ends. CDR1 LGHDT and CDR2 YNNKEL come from the germline V gene (reference sequence). The CDR3 DNA reads as TGTGCCAGCAGCCAAAATTTGAGGGATTACTCCTACGAGCAGTACTTC. This sequence encodes CASSQNLRDYSYEQYF.

This rearrangement joins TRBV27 to TRBJ1-4; 7 bases line up with TRBD1. The CDR3 extends over 16 amino acids. Germline V CDR1 and CDR2: MNHEY, SMNVEV (reference sequence). The junction had 8 bases not matched to a gene; V was cut back by 2 bases and J by 5 bases. The CDR3 DNA reads as TGTGCCAGCAGTTTAGGCCTCAGGGGGTACAATGAAAAACTGTTTTTT. It is translated as CASSLGLRGYNEKLFF.

CDR3 sequence reads: CASSPGLNPFEQFF. The CDR3 DNA is TGTGCCAGCAGCCCCGGACTGAATCCCTTTGAGCAGTTCTTC. V usage is TRBV6-5 and J usage is TRBJ2-1; TRBD2 might be the D (5 bases). V was pared by 6 bases and J by 9 bases, with 18 bases between. The CDR3 totals 14 residues. CDR1 is MNHEY and CDR2 is SVGAGI in the germline V gene.

The table lists this clone with a few counts. V is TRBV3-1 (or the pseudogene TRBV3-2) and J is TRBJ1-1; the D is unclear. Between the trimmed V and J ends, which lost 0 bases and 0 bases, there was a span of 11 bases. The CDR3 has 16 amino acids. Germline CDR1 is LGHDT and CDR2 is YNNKEL (reference sequence). This chain's CDR3 is CASSQELAFMNTEAFF. CDR3 sequence (DNA): TGTGCCAGCAGCCAAGAACTAGCATTCATGAACACTGAAGCTTTCTTT.

This clone has a handful of counts. The chain is built from TRBV10-3 and TRBJ1-1; D unresolved. The germline V gene encodes CDR1 ENHRY and CDR2 SYGVKD. This CDR3 region has 14 residues. V was clipped by 4 bases and J by 1 base, with 10 bases between them. The CDR3, as DNA: TGTGCCATCAGTGGATTCCAGGAGAACACTGAAGCTTTCTTT. Amino acid sequence: CAISGFQENTEAFF.

The CDR3 sequence: CASSLGLPNNEQFF. The CDR3 DNA follows: TGTGCCAGCAGCTTAGGCCTACCAAATAATGAGCAGTTCTTC. The chain combines TRBV7-7 with TRBJ2-1; D remains ambiguous. The CDR3 length is 14 residues. Germline V gene data show CDR1 as SSHAT and CDR2 as FNYEAQ (reference sequence). Trimming cost V 1 base and J 7 bases, with 11 bases left between them.

A single count supports this clone. The chain employs TRBV6-2 or TRBV6-3 and TRBJ2-5; 11 bases agree with TRBD1. V shed 4 bases and J 4 bases; nucleotides not matched to a gene: 2. Germline V lookup: CDR1 MNHEY, CDR2 SVGEGT. This CDR3 spans 14 amino acids. CDR3 sequence (DNA): TGTGCCAGCAGTTCGGACAGGGGGCGAGAGACCCAGTACTTC. Protein sequence: CASSSDRGRETQYF.

This rearrangement joins TRBV2 to TRBJ1-2; D gene unclear. CDR3 size: 13 residues. Trimming left V 6 bases short and J 4 bases short, with 12 bases between. Per the germline V gene, CDR1 is SNHLY and CDR2 is FYNNEI. The CDR3 DNA sequence: TGTGCCAGCAGGGTGGAGGGCCCCTATGGCTACACCTTC. Translated: CASRVEGPYGYTF.

V is TRBV2 and J is TRBJ1-2; 8 bases match TRBD1. Trimming cost V 2 bases and J 7 bases; bases outside gene matches: 6. The germline V gene encodes CDR1 SNHLY and CDR2 FYNNEI. The CDR3 extends over 14 amino acids. The CDR3 nucleotides are TGTGCCAGCAGTGAATCTGACAGGGGAGGTGGCTACACCTTC. Translating it yields CASSESDRGGGYTF.

This chain uses TRBV7-2 with TRBJ2-5, with 8 nucleotides matching TRBD2. This CDR3 comprises 15 residues. Losses at the gene ends were 5 bases for V and 4 bases for J; bases not matched to a gene: 9. Germline CDR1 is SGHTA and CDR2 is FQGNSA. CDR3 sequence (DNA): TGTGCCAGCAGCATAGGTAGCGGGGCTTTAGAGACCCAGTACTTC. Translation gives CASSIGSGALETQYF.

The genes are TRBV24-1 and TRBJ2-1, with TRBD1 matching 12 bases. The CDR3 is made up of 15 amino acids. The junction had 8 bases not matched to a gene; V was cut back by 8 bases and J by 7 bases. Germline V gives CDR1 KGHDR, CDR2 SFDVKD. For the CDR3, the DNA is TGTGCCACCAAAGCCGGGACAGGGGGCAAGAATGAGCAGTTCTTC. Translated: CATKAGTGGKNEQFF.

The chain couples TRBV27 to TRBJ2-7; 10 positions agree with TRBD1. The V and J ends lost 6 bases and 6 bases, in that order; junction bases with no gene match: 11. CDR1 MNHEY and CDR2 SMNVEV come from the germline V gene (reference sequence). There are 15 residues in the CDR3. The CDR3 nucleotides read TGTGCCAGCAGCCTCACAGGACAGGGGGTCAGCGAGCAGTACTTC. Translation: CASSLTGQGVSEQYF.

The chain recombines TRBV19 with TRBJ2-3; TRBD2 aligns across 7 bases. The CDR3 is 14 amino acids. The trim removed 1 base at V and 4 bases at J, leaving 2 bases unmatched. Germline V gene sequence: CDR1 LNHDA, CDR2 SQIVND (reference sequence). Written as DNA, the CDR3 is TGTGCCAGTAGTATAGGTGGGGGGGCAGATACGCAGTATTTT. This translates into CASSIGGGADTQYF.